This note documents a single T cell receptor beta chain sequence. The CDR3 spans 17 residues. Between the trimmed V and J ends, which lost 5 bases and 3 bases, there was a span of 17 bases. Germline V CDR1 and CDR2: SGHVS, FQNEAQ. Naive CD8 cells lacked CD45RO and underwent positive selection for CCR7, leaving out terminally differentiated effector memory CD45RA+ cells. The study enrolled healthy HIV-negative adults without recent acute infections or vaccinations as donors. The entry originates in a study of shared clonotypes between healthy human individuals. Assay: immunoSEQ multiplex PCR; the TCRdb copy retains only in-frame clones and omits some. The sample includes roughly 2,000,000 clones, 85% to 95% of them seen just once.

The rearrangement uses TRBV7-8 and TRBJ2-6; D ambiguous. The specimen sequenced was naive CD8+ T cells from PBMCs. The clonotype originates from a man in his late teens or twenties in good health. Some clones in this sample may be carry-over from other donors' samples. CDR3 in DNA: TGTGCCAGCAGCAAAACCCACCAAAACCTTGGGGCCAACGTCCTGACTTTC. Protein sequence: CASSKTHQNLGANVLTF.